The clone carrying this T cell receptor (beta chain) appeared once. Its target is unknown. The CDR3 spans 14 residues. The germline V gene has CDR1 MNHEY and CDR2 SMNVEV (reference sequence). Trimming stripped 2 bases from V and 6 bases from J, with 14 bases between. PCR used 60 Vbeta primers and 13 Jbeta primers. Measured with immunoSEQ multiplex PCR; TCRdb has only the in-frame clones, and not every one. The sample carries more than 150,000 clones, roughly four fifths recorded once. The entry originates in a study of cytomegalovirus exposure and HLA in healthy donors. Looking at the study overall: The Caucasian-associated ancestry cluster contained 81% of the 398 genotyped donors. Study-level findings and limits: Later on, an analysis found that several of the most significant clusters appeared to be linked to common viral pathogens, which included parvovirus B19. It was reported that TCR beta sequences correctly inferred the HLA-A and HLA-B alleles for most subjects.

Sequenced sample: PBMCs. The sequence was collected from a woman aged 30 to 39 in good health and CMV-seronegative. The V gene is TRBV27, the J gene TRBJ2-7, with a weak D call TRBD2 (7 bases). CDR3 amino acids: CASSLGMGGAEQYF. CDR3 coding DNA: TGTGCCAGCAGTTTAGGGATGGGGGGGGCCGAGCAGTACTTC.